The rows below give T cell receptor beta chains drawn from one sample of a study of cytomegalovirus exposure and HLA in healthy donors. This table comes from immunoSEQ multiplex PCR, and its TCRdb copy is limited to in-frame clones, with some not included. Of about 120,000 clones listed, about 75% are singletons. Sequencing input: PBMCs. Receptors were obtained from a woman in her 40s in good health and CMV-seropositive. Each CDR3 is given with its conserved first and last residue. Each record gives: CDR3 length, J gene, D gene, V gene, clone size, CDR3 protein, CDR3 DNA. A D gene is named only where the DNA matches it firmly. The listing skips clone size in some rows; elsewhere it reads once, few, many or a size class.

11	TRBJ2-1	TRBD1	TRBV30	NA	CAQTGYNEQFF	TGTGCCCAGACAGGGTACAATGAGCAGTTCTTC
14	TRBJ2-7	TRBD1	TRBV5-1	NA	CASSQDRLPLEQYF	TGCGCCAGCAGCCAGGACAGGTTACCTTTGGAGCAGTACTTC
13	TRBJ2-5	TRBD2	TRBV9	NA	CASSSGGGETQYF	TGTGCCAGCAGCTCGGGGGGTGGAGAGACCCAGTACTTC
15	TRBJ1-2	TRBD1	TRBV5-6	NA	CASSLIVGGVFGYTF	TGTGCCAGCAGCTTGATCGTAGGGGGCGTCTTTGGCTACACCTTC
17	TRBJ2-1	TRBD2	TRBV15	NA	CATSRSVLSGYYNEQFF	TGTGCCACCAGCAGATCCGTCCTTAGCGGGTACTACAATGAGCAGTTCTTC
13	TRBJ2-3	TRBD1	TRBV23-1	once	CARGQGVADTQYF	TGCGCCAGGGGACAGGGCGTTGCAGATACGCAGTATTTT
11	TRBJ2-7	TRBD1	TRBV5-1	NA	CASSLDRVRYF	TGCGCCAGCAGCCTGGACAGGGTGCGGTACTTC
14	TRBJ2-7	NA	TRBV4-3	NA	CASSQEQQGRDKYF	TGCGCCAGCAGCCAAGAGCAGCAGGGGAGGGATAAGTACTTC
15	TRBJ2-5	NA	TRBV27	NA	CASSLAGEYQETQYF	TGTGCCAGCAGTCTGGCAGGGGAGTACCAAGAGACCCAGTACTTC
15	TRBJ2-3	TRBD1	TRBV30	NA	CAWSATGGATDTQYF	TGTGCCTGGAGTGCGACAGGGGGAGCGACAGATACGCAGTATTTT
15	TRBJ2-7	TRBD2	TRBV28	NA	CASSDTSGGFYEQYF	TGTGCCAGCAGTGATACTAGCGGCGGATTCTACGAGCAGTACTTC
13	TRBJ2-2	NA	TRBV11-1	NA	CASSSPGDGELFF	TGTGCCAGCAGCTCCCCCGGGGACGGGGAGCTGTTTTTT
12	TRBJ2-1	NA	TRBV30	NA	CAWSVAGYEQFF	TGTGCCTGGAGTGTAGCAGGGTACGAGCAGTTCTTC
15	TRBJ1-1	NA	TRBV6-1	NA	CASSDVGQGNTEAFF	TGTGCCAGCAGTGATGTGGGCCAGGGGAACACTGAAGCTTTCTTT
15	TRBJ2-7	TRBD1	TRBV7-9	NA	CASSLGQGGTYEQYF	TGTGCCAGCAGCTTAGGACAGGGGGGAACCTACGAGCAGTACTTC
15	TRBJ1-1	NA	TRBV14	few	CASSQDQWGRGAPFF	NA